The text below deals with one TCR beta chain. Its antigen is not known. This sample is part of a study of immune cell composition in non-small cell lung cancer. General study points: Overall clonality, unlike maximal tumour-associated clone frequency, did not predict TIL reactivity. Tumour TCR-beta clonality showed no significant link to smoking pack-years.

Only in-frame clones appear in the TCRdb table, and some are missing; sequencing was by immunoSEQ multiplex PCR. The sample has about 14,000 clones, 81% seen once; the top ten hold 11%. This CDR3 is built from 15 residues. Per germline, CDR1 MNHEY and CDR2 SVGAGI. The ends were cut back, 6 bases at V and 4 bases at J, with 18 bases in the middle. Sequences were obtained from lung tumor tissue. This TCR was recovered from a human donor with non-small cell lung cancer. The chain has TRBV6-5 and TRBJ1-2, with TRBD1 as a possible D gene (6 bases). The CDR3 is CASRIRDTRRYGYTF. The DNA for the CDR3 is TGTGCCAGCAGAATCCGGGACACGCGACGCTATGGCTACACCTTC.